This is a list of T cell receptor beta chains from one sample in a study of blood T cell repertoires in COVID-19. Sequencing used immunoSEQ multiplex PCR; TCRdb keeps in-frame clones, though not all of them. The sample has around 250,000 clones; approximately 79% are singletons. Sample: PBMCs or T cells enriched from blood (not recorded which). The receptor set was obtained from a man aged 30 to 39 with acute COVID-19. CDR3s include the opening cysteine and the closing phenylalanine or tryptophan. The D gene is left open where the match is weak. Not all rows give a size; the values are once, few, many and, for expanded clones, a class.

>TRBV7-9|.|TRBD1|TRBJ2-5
CASSLTGETQETQYF
TGTGCCAGCAGCTTAACAGGGGAAACTCAAGAGACCCAGTACTTC
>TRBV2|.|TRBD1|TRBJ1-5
CASRRGTANQPQHF
TGTGCCAGCAGGAGGGGGACAGCAAATCAGCCCCAGCATTTT
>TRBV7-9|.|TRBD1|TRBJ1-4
CASRDGQGGEKLFF
TGTGCCAGCAGGGACGGACAGGGTGGTGAAAAACTGTTTTTT
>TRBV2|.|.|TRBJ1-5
CASSGGELSNQPQHF
TGTGCCAGCAGTGGGGGGGAACTTAGCAATCAGCCCCAGCATTTT
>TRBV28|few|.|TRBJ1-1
CASSRGIRLPGRTEAFF
TGTGCCAGCAGCCGGGGAATAAGGCTCCCGGGGAGAACTGAAGCTTTCTTT
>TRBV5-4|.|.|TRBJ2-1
CASSHTKKNEQFF
TGTGCCAGCAGCCATACAAAGAAAAATGAGCAGTTCTTC
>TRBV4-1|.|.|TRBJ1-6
CASSQGLRLSLHF
TGCGCCAGCAGCCAAGGGTTGCGCTTATCCCTCCACTTT
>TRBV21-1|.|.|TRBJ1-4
CASSKDKAVGKLFF
TGTGCCAGCAGCAAAGATAAGGCGGTAGGAAAACTGTTTTTT
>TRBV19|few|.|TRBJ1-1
CASSIGGNPEAFF
TGTGCCAGTAGTATAGGAGGTAACCCTGAAGCTTTCTTT
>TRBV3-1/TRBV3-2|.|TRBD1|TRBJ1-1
CASSQALDRGTEAFF
TGTGCCAGCAGCCAAGCCCTTGACAGGGGTACTGAAGCTTTCTTT
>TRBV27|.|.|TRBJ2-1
CASRFGGNEQFF
TGTGCCAGCAGATTCGGGGGAAATGAGCAGTTCTTC
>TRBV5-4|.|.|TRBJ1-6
CASRHSGGGEVSNSPLHF
TGTGCCAGCAGGCATTCCGGAGGAGGGGAAGTCTCCAACTCACCCCTCCACTTT
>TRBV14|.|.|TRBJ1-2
CASSQDGGSALYGYTF
TGTGCCAGCAGCCAAGATGGAGGAAGCGCGCTCTATGGCTACACCTTC
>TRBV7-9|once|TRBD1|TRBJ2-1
CASSLNTGTVYNEQFF
TGTGCCAGCAGTTTAAATACCGGGACAGTATACAATGAGCAGTTCTTC
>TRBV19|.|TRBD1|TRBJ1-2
CASSLRTGSNYGYTF
TGTGCCAGTAGCCTCCGGACAGGCTCCAACTATGGCTACACCTTC
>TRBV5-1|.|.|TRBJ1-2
CASRGQVNYGYTF
TGTGCCAGCCGGGGACAAGTAAACTATGGCTACACCTTC
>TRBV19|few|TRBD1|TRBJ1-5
CASSTGTASNQPQHF
TGTGCCAGTAGTACCGGGACAGCTAGCAATCAGCCCCAGCATTTT
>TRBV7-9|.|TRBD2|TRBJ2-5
CAILGRTSGSQETQYF
TGTGCCATCCTAGGGAGGACTAGCGGCAGTCAAGAGACCCAGTACTTC
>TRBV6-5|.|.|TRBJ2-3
CASSYSREKPTDTQYF
TGTGCCAGCAGTTACTCGAGGGAGAAACCCACAGATACGCAGTATTTT
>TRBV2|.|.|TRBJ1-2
CASSEALYTIYTF
TGTGCCAGCAGTGAAGCGCTCTACACTATCTACACCTTC
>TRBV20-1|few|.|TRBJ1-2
CSASQLQLNYGYTF
TGCAGTGCTAGTCAGTTACAGTTGAACTATGGCTACACCTTC
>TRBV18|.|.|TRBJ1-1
CASSPRGIWGTEAFF
TGTGCCAGCTCACCGAGGGGGATATGGGGCACTGAAGCTTTCTTT
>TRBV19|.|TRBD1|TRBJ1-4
CASSDGTGGWKNEKLFF
TGTGCCAGTAGTGACGGGACAGGCGGATGGAAAAATGAAAAACTGTTTTTT
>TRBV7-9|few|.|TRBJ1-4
CASSLGSWGSNEKLFF
TGTGCCAGCAGCTTAGGTTCATGGGGCTCAAATGAAAAACTGTTTTTT
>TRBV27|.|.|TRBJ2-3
CASSFFAGTWDTQYF
TGTGCCAGCAGTTTTTTCGCGGGGACGTGGGATACGCAGTATTTT
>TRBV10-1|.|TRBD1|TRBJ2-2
CASSTGQEDTGELFF
TGCGCCAGCAGTACGGGACAGGAGGACACCGGGGAGCTGTTTTTT
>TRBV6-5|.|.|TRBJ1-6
CASSYGEGGSPLHF
TGTGCCAGCAGTTACGGGGAGGGAGGCTCACCCCTCCACTTT
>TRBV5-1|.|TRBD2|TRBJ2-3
CASRVAGPSTDTQYF
TGCGCCAGCAGGGTAGCGGGACCTAGCACAGATACGCAGTATTTT
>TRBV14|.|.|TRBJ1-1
CASSQETANTEAFF
TGTGCCAGCAGCCAAGAAACAGCAAACACTGAAGCTTTCTTT
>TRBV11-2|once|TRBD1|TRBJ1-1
CASSRITGVGTEAFF
TGTGCCAGCAGCAGGATCACAGGGGTAGGGACTGAAGCTTTCTTT
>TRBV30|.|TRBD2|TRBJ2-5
CASAGGPSETQYF
TGTGCCTCCGCGGGAGGGCCTTCAGAGACCCAGTACTTC
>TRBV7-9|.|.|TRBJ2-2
CASSSHGVGSTTGELFF
TGTGCCAGCAGCTCACACGGGGTGGGTTCGACCACCGGGGAGCTGTTTTTT
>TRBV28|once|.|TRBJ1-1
CASSSLCLLNVTGCRAFF
TGTGCCAGCAGTTCGCTTTGTCTTCTAAACGTCACAGGGTGTCGGGCTTTCTTT
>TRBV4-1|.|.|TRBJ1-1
CASSQVRGGSTEAFF
TGCGCCAGCAGCCAAGTTCGGGGGGGCTCCACTGAAGCTTTCTTT
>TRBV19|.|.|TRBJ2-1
CASNEGRNNEQFF
TGTGCCAGTAATGAGGGCAGAAACAATGAGCAGTTCTTC
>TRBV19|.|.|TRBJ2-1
CASSKVAPSYNEQFF
TGTGCCAGTAGTAAGGTAGCGCCATCCTACAATGAGCAGTTCTTC
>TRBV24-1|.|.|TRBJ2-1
CATSQPGYVEQFF
TGTGCCACCAGCCAGCCGGGATATGTTGAGCAGTTCTTC
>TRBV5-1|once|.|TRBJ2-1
CASSLAGVIVGEQFF
TGCGCCAGCAGCTTGGCCGGGGTGATAGTTGGTGAGCAGTTCTTC
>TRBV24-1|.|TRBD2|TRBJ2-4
CATSGAGAGKNIQYF
TGTGCCACCAGTGGGGCGGGAGCGGGCAAAAACATTCAGTACTTC
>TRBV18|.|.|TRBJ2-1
CASSPRSSDEQFF
TGTGCCAGCTCACCAAGGAGCTCGGATGAGCAGTTCTTC
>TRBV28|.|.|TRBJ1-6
CASSAAGTPYNSPLHF
TGTGCCAGCAGTGCCGCCGGGACACCGTATAATTCACCCCTCCACTTT
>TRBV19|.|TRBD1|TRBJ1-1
CASSPPGTGRPEAFF
TGTGCCAGTAGCCCCCCGGGGACAGGGAGGCCAGAAGCTTTCTTT
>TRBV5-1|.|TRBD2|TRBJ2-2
CASSSGLAGGTGELFF
TGTGCCAGCAGCTCAGGACTAGCGGGAGGTACCGGGGAGCTGTTTTTT
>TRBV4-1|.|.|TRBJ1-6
CASSPTSDLSYNSPLHF
TGCGCCAGCAGCCCCACCAGTGATCTCTCCTATAATTCACCCCTCCACTTT
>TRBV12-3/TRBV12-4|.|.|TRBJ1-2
CASLGESYGYTF
TGTGCCAGCCTCGGGGAAAGCTATGGCTACACCTTC
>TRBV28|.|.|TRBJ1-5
CASSFPTGNQPQHF
TGTGCCAGCAGTTTTCCTACAGGAAATCAGCCCCAGCATTTT
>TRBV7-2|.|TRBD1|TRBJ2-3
CASSLSGTGADTQYF
TGTGCCAGCAGCTTATCTGGGACAGGGGCAGATACGCAGTATTTT
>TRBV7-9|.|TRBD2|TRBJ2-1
CASSEAGSANYEQFF
TGTGCCAGCAGCGAAGCGGGGTCCGCTAACTATGAGCAGTTCTTC
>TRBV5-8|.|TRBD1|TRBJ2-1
CASSTPGTGLNNEQFF
TGTGCCAGCAGCACCCCCGGGACAGGCCTTAACAATGAGCAGTTCTTC
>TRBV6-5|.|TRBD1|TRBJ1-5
CASRGGQGANQPQHF
TGTGCCAGCAGAGGGGGACAGGGGGCCAATCAGCCCCAGCATTTT
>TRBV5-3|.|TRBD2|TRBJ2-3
CARRGSGLYTQYF
TGTGCCAGAAGAGGTAGCGGGCTATATACGCAGTATTTT